These 15 T cell receptor beta chains were all obtained from the same sample, sequenced in a study of blood T cell repertoires in COVID-19. The data were produced by immunoSEQ multiplex PCR, yet TCRdb's version contains in-frame clones alone and is incomplete. The data hold roughly 100,000 clones, with around 83% observed a single time. Input material: peripheral blood. These receptors were obtained from a human donor in a cohort sampled during active COVID-19.

This rearrangement joins TRBV7-8 to TRBJ1-6, with 7 positions matching TRBD1. The CDR3 runs to 15 residues. V gave up 0 bases and J gave up 7 bases; unmatched junction bases: 3. The germline CDR1 and CDR2 sequences are SGHVS and FQNEAQ. CDR3 loop: CASSLATGENSPLHF. The DNA of the CDR3 is TGTGCCAGCAGCTTAGCTACAGGGGAAAATTCACCCCTCCACTTT.

V and J are TRBV5-1 and TRBJ2-1; perhaps TRBD2 as D (5 bases). Germline lookup yields CDR1 SGHRS and CDR2 YFSETQ. V lost 3 bases and J 4 bases, leaving 5 bases between the germline ends. The CDR3 loop spans 12 amino acids. The CDR3 loop is CASSSGYNEQFF. The CDR3 coding sequence is TGCGCCAGCAGCTCGGGATACAATGAGCAGTTCTTC.

The chain is built from TRBV28 and TRBJ1-6; D is ambiguous. The CDR3 extends over 15 amino acids. V lost 1 base to trimming and J lost 7 bases, with 11 bases between them. Germline loops: CDR1 MDHEN, CDR2 SYDVKM. The CDR3, as DNA: TGTGCCAGCAGTTTATCTCGGAGGGCGAATTCACCCCTCCACTTT. Protein product: CASSLSRRANSPLHF.

The V gene is TRBV24-1, the J gene TRBJ2-1; weak D call: TRBD2 (6 bases). This CDR3 comprises 14 residues. V was pared by 1 base and J by 5 bases, with 8 bases between. Germline V gene sequence: CDR1 KGHDR, CDR2 SFDVKD. The CDR3 spells CATSDFRRDNEQFF. CDR3 DNA sequence: TGTGCCACCAGTGATTTTCGGAGGGACAATGAGCAGTTCTTC.

The rearrangement uses TRBV29-1 and TRBJ1-1, with D hard to call. The V and J ends lost 1 base and 3 bases respectively, with 9 bases between them. The CDR3 runs 13 residues. Looked up from germline, CDR1 is SQVTM and CDR2 is ANQGSEA. The CDR3, as DNA: TGCAGCGTTGAAGGTGATTACTACACTGAAGCTTTCTTT. Translation gives CSVEGDYYTEAFF.

V gene TRBV4-2 combines with J gene TRBJ2-1, with D maybe TRBD2 (5 bases). Germline CDR1 reads LGHNA; CDR2 reads YNFKEQ. This CDR3 has 13 residues. Trimming removed 0 bases at V and 8 bases at J, with 8 bases between. The chain's CDR3 is CASSQDRADEQFF. CDR3 coding DNA: TGTGCCAGCAGCCAAGATCGAGCGGATGAGCAGTTCTTC.

This rearrangement joins TRBV6-2 or TRBV6-3 to TRBJ1-2, with TRBD1 matching 7 bases. Trimming at V came to 5 bases and at J to 3 bases, leaving 3 bases not matched to a gene. This CDR3 has 13 residues. CDR1 MNHEY and CDR2 SVGEGT come from the germline V gene. Here the CDR3 reads CASSRTGDYGYTF. CDR3 coding DNA: TGTGCCAGCAGTAGAACAGGGGACTATGGCTACACCTTC.

This chain connects TRBV18 to TRBJ2-7; 7 bases map to TRBD1. The V and J ends lost 6 bases and 0 bases, in that order; junction bases with no gene match: 2. CDR3 length: 13 residues. Germline V gene data show CDR1 as KGHSH and CDR2 as LQKENI. This chain's CDR3 is CASSGTDSYEQYF. CDR3 bases: TGTGCCAGCTCCGGGACAGACTCCTACGAGCAGTACTTC.

This sequence joins TRBV3-1 (or the pseudogene TRBV3-2) and TRBJ1-4; 7 bases agree with TRBD1. V was pared by 5 bases and J by 13 bases, with 7 bases of the junction left unmatched. The CDR3 sequence is 12 residues long. The V gene's germline CDR1 is LGHDT and CDR2 YNNKEL (reference sequence). The CDR3 bases are TGTGCCAGCAGCGTACAGGGGCTAAGACTGTTTTTT. This codes for CASSVQGLRLFF.

The chain recombines TRBV7-9 with TRBJ2-1; 10 nucleotides match TRBD2. V was pared by 5 bases and J by 6 bases, with 7 bases of the junction left unmatched. The CDR3 has 15 amino acids. Germline CDR1 and CDR2: SEHNR and FQNEAQ (reference sequence). The CDR3 sequence is CASSPTSGVVNEQFF. CDR3 nucleotide sequence: TGTGCCAGCAGCCCAACTAGCGGGGTGGTCAATGAGCAGTTCTTC.

The rearrangement uses TRBV6-2 or TRBV6-3 and TRBJ2-1, with 9 bases fitting TRBD2. Trimming removed 4 bases from V and 9 bases from J; junction bases left unmatched: 13. The CDR3 length is 16 residues. Germline values: CDR1 MNHEY, CDR2 SVGEGT. In nucleotides, the CDR3 is TGTGCCAGCAGTTCCTTAGCGGGGGCCCCCTCGTCTGAGCAGTTCTTC. Its protein is CASSSLAGAPSSEQFF.

The chain couples TRBV24-1 to TRBJ2-5, with 10 bases aligning to TRBD1. This CDR3 comprises 16 residues. The ends lost 4 bases at V and 5 bases at J; junction bases unmatched: 9. Per germline, CDR1 KGHDR and CDR2 SFDVKD. The DNA for the CDR3 is TGTGCCACCAGTGACCGAGGGACAGGGGTCGACGAGACCCAGTACTTC. As protein: CATSDRGTGVDETQYF.

This clone came up a few times. The rearrangement links TRBV18 to TRBJ1-5; 7 bases map to TRBD1. Germline V gene data show CDR1 as KGHSH and CDR2 as LQKENI. V gave up 10 bases and J gave up 2 bases; unmatched junction bases: 5. The CDR3 has 13 amino acids. As DNA, the CDR3 is TGTGCCACCTCGGGACAGCGCAATCAGCCCCAGCATTTT. Translating gives CATSGQRNQPQHF.

The chain recombines TRBV6-4 with TRBJ2-1; D is ambiguous. Germline V gene data show CDR1 as MRHNA and CDR2 as SNTAGT. V lost 4 bases, J lost 0 bases, and 10 bases lay in between. This CDR3 has 15 amino acids. The CDR3 DNA follows: TGTGCCAGCAGTGCTAGTCCTGGCTCCTACAATGAGCAGTTCTTC. Its protein product is CASSASPGSYNEQFF.

V is TRBV6-5 and J is TRBJ2-3, with TRBD1 identical over 9 bases. Trimming at V came to 6 bases and at J to 5 bases, leaving 9 bases not matched to a gene. From germline, CDR1 is MNHEY and CDR2 SVGAGI. This CDR3 is built from 15 residues. The CDR3 coding sequence is TGTGCCAGCAGCTTTCCCGGACAGGGGAGAGATACGCAGTATTTT. Protein: CASSFPGQGRDTQYF.